This TCR beta chain was documented in a study of blood T cell repertoires in COVID-19. Study-wide background: The analysed material was cDNA or gDNA that came from T cells, B-cell-depleted T cells, or PBMCs.

TCRdb's copy holds only in-frame clones and misses some; the assay was immunoSEQ multiplex PCR. The sample consists of roughly 390,000 clones, around 85% of them appearing once. Germline values: CDR1 SGDLS, CDR2 YYNGEE. V was clipped by 4 bases and J by 5 bases; unmatched bases: 10. CDR3 length: 17 residues. The specimen sequenced was peripheral blood. This clonotype was obtained from a woman aged 18-35 years with acute or convalescent COVID-19. The chain employs TRBV9 and TRBJ2-2; TRBD2 matches at 11 bases. The CDR3, as DNA: TGTGCCAGCAGCTTGGGGACTAGCGGCCCGCGGACCGGGGAGCTGTTTTTT. As protein: CASSLGTSGPRTGELFF.